A single sample gave rise to the 20 T cell receptor beta chains below, sequenced in a study of cytomegalovirus exposure and HLA in healthy donors. The PCR employed 60 Vbeta primers together with 13 Jbeta primers. Produced via immunoSEQ multiplex PCR; TCRdb's table is partial and in-frame only. Of approximately 150,000 clones in the sample, approximately 90% are singletons; the top ten hold more than 0.7%. Material: PBMCs. The receptor source for this set is a woman aged 25 to 45 in good health and CMV-seronegative.

The CDR3, as DNA: TGTGCCAGCAAAGGCGGGGGGGCCTACAATGAGCAGTTCTTC. Its translation: CASKGGGAYNEQFF. This chain connects TRBV27 to TRBJ2-1; 9 nucleotides line up with TRBD2. After removal of 7 bases from V and 2 bases from J, the junction contained 3 bases not matched to a gene. Looked up from germline, CDR1 is MNHEY and CDR2 is SMNVEV (reference sequence). This CDR3 spans 14 amino acids.

The gene calls are TRBV18 and TRBJ1-4, with TRBD1 matching over 9 bases. The germline V gene encodes CDR1 KGHSH and CDR2 LQKENI. CDR3 size: 15 residues. Germline trimming cut 5 bases from V and 7 bases from J; bases unmatched to any gene: 8. CDR3 residues: CASSAHRGQGEKLFF. CDR3 DNA sequence: TGTGCCAGCTCAGCTCACAGGGGGCAGGGTGAAAAACTGTTTTTT.

This chain links TRBV19 with TRBJ1-2; 7 positions match TRBD1. The CDR3 has 13 amino acids. V trimming: 7 bases; J trimming: 5 bases; junction bases outside the gene matches: 7. The germline V gene encodes CDR1 LNHDA and CDR2 SQIVND (reference sequence). CDR3 sequence: CASIPGRGYGYTF. The CDR3 bases are TGTGCCAGTATTCCCGGCAGGGGGTATGGCTACACCTTC.

The chain employs TRBV19 and TRBJ2-2; 7 nucleotides agree with TRBD2. V lost 5 bases and J lost 8; bases outside the gene matches: 5. Germline assignment: CDR1 LNHDA and CDR2 SQIVND (reference sequence). This CDR3 has 13 residues. The CDR3 DNA reads as TGTGCCAGTAGTCCGGGAGGAGCGGGGGAGCTGTTTTTT. Residues: CASSPGGAGELFF.

The CDR3 loop is CASSIVAHMNTEAFF. CDR3 nucleotide sequence: TGTGCCAGTAGTATAGTGGCACATATGAACACTGAAGCTTTCTTT. The J gene is TRBJ1-1, the V gene TRBV19, with D unclear. CDR1 LNHDA and CDR2 SQIVND come from the germline V gene (reference sequence). Trimming removed 1 base from V and 0 bases from J, with 9 bases in between. This CDR3 region has 15 residues.

This clone was picked up a small number of times. The V gene is TRBV5-4, the J gene TRBJ1-1; the D is unclear. Germline V gene sequence: CDR1 SGHNT, CDR2 YYREEE (reference sequence). The CDR3 is made up of 15 amino acids. The V end lost 4 bases, the J end lost 1 base, and 14 bases lay between the germline ends. The CDR3 sequence: CASSVRETGNTEAFF. CDR3 DNA: TGTGCCAGCAGCGTAAGGGAGACGGGGAACACTGAAGCTTTCTTT.

In its sample, this clone was seen once. The chain joins TRBV6-5 to TRBJ2-1, with TRBD1 as a possible D gene (5 bases). The CDR3 extends over 15 amino acids. CDR1 MNHEY and CDR2 SVGAGI come from the germline V gene. V was pared by 5 bases and J by 4 bases, with 15 bases between. The CDR3 reads CASSQPDRPYNEQFF. CDR3 nucleotides: TGTGCCAGCAGTCAGCCCGACAGACCATACAATGAGCAGTTCTTC.

The gene calls are TRBV4-1 and TRBJ2-7; maybe TRBD1 (5 bases). V was clipped by 1 base and J by 5 bases, with 15 bases between them. Germline CDR1 MGHRA, CDR2 YSYEKL. CDR3 length: 15 amino acids. CDR3 in amino acids: CASSQAWGETDEQYF. CDR3 nucleotide sequence: TGCGCCAGCAGCCAAGCTTGGGGCGAAACCGACGAGCAGTACTTC.

The chain links TRBV7-2 to TRBJ2-6, with D unresolved. V was pared by 5 bases and J by 8 bases, with 10 bases between. Looked up from germline, CDR1 is SGHTA and CDR2 is FQGNSA. The CDR3 spans 13 residues. CDR3: CASSRIASNVLTF. In DNA, the CDR3 is TGTGCCAGCAGCCGTATAGCCTCCAACGTCCTGACTTTC. Drawing the rest from reference TRBV7-2 and TRBJ2-6, the complete variable domain is GAGVSQSPSNKVTEKGKDVELRCDPISGHTALYWYRQSLGQGLEFLIYFQGNSAPDKSGLPSDRFSAERTGGSVSTLTIQRTQQEDSAVYLCASSRIASNVLTFGAGSRLTVL.

This clone was picked up a small number of times. The chain carries TRBV7-4 and TRBJ1-3, with TRBD1 matching over 9 bases. This CDR3 comprises 15 residues. J gave up 8 bases and V 5 bases, and 10 bases lay outside the gene matches. Germline CDR1 and CDR2: SGHVT and SQSDAQ. CDR3 coding DNA: TGTGCCAGCAGCCCAACGGGGACAGGGCCCCACACCATATATTTT. It codes for CASSPTGTGPHTIYF.

This clone was found once. The gene calls are TRBV7-2 and TRBJ2-5, with a possible D match to TRBD2 (6 bases). V was cut by 5 bases and J by 5 bases, with 18 bases left in between. There are 15 residues in the CDR3. CDR1 is SGHTA, CDR2 FQGNSA, per germline. The CDR3 region is CASSRRGRVRETQYF. DNA for the CDR3: TGTGCCAGCAGCCGGAGGGGCAGGGTTAGGGAGACCCAGTACTTC.

This sequence joins TRBV11-2 and TRBJ2-7; D not resolved. V lost 5 bases and J lost 0, with 11 bases in between. Germline V gives CDR1 SGHAT, CDR2 FQNNGV. The CDR3 runs to 14 residues. The CDR3 DNA sequence: TGTGCCAGCAGCCCACTACTCAGCTCCTACGAGCAGTACTTC. Encoded protein: CASSPLLSSYEQYF.

The CDR3 coding sequence is TGTGCCAGCAGCCCCCAGGGACAGGGGAAAGAGACCCAGTACTTC. This translates into CASSPQGQGKETQYF. This chain connects TRBV5-4 to TRBJ2-5; TRBD1 matches 10 bases. With V trimmed by 4 bases and J by 3 bases, 6 bases remained unmatched. The CDR3 contains 15 residues. Germline V gene sequence: CDR1 SGHNT, CDR2 YYREEE (reference sequence). Filled out from reference TRBV5-4 and TRBJ2-5, the complete variable domain reads ETGVTQSPTHLIKTRGQQVTLRCSSQSGHNTVSWYQQALGQGPQFIFQYYREEENGRGNFPPRFSGLQFPNYSSELNVNALELDDSALYLCASSPQGQGKETQYFGPGTRLLVL.

The chain is built from TRBV2 and TRBJ1-5; D might be TRBD1 (6 bases). The CDR3 runs to 16 residues. V was clipped by 1 base and J by 3 bases, with 13 bases between them. Germline CDR1 SNHLY, CDR2 FYNNEI. This chain's CDR3 is CASSEESTGFNQPQHF. The CDR3 nucleotides read TGTGCCAGCAGTGAAGAGTCGACAGGATTCAATCAGCCCCAGCATTTT.

This chain connects TRBV27 to TRBJ2-7; 10 bases map to TRBD2. The CDR3 runs to 15 residues. The ends lost 3 bases at V and 4 bases at J; junction bases unmatched: 6. Germline-derived CDR1 and CDR2 are MNHEY and SMNVEV (reference sequence). The CDR3 nucleotides read TGTGCCAGCAGTTTCGGAGCGGGAGGGGGTTACGAGCAGTACTTC. Translating gives CASSFGAGGGYEQYF.

This rearrangement joins TRBV1 to TRBJ2-7; the table's D call TRBD2 went unverified against the DNA. TRBV1 constitutes a pseudogene. There are 16 residues in the CDR3. CDR3 coding DNA: TGCACCAGCAGCCAAGTCGGAAAGGAGAAGGTAGACGAGCAGTACTTC. Encoded protein: CTSSQVGKEKVDEQYF.

This chain connects TRBV19 to TRBJ1-1; 12 bases align to TRBD1. The J segment lost 5 bases and the V segment lost 4 bases, leaving 8 bases of the junction unmatched. The CDR3 totals 16 residues. Looked up from germline, CDR1 is LNHDA and CDR2 is SQIVND (reference sequence). This chain's CDR3 is CASSTRDRGLGTEAFF. The CDR3 region has the DNA TGTGCCAGTAGTACCCGGGACAGGGGGCTCGGGACTGAAGCTTTCTTT.

This chain joins TRBV11-3 and TRBJ2-6, with D possibly TRBD1 on 5 matching bases. The germline V and J ends were trimmed by 1 base and 0 bases, with 10 bases remaining between them. The germline gives CDR1 SGHNT, CDR2 YENEEA. The CDR3 has 17 amino acids. The CDR3 here is CASSLVVGPSGANVLTF. Here the CDR3 DNA reads TGTGCCAGCAGCTTAGTGGTGGGGCCCTCTGGGGCCAACGTCCTGACTTTC.

Note on this clone: An end of the junction differs from the germline gene, which may be a read error. This sequence joins TRBV19 and TRBJ2-5; maybe TRBD2 (6 bases). Germline V gives CDR1 LNHDA, CDR2 SQIVND (reference sequence). The CDR3 runs to 14 residues. The CDR3 loop is CATSKSSAQETQYF. Here the CDR3 DNA reads TGTGCCACTAGTAAGTCTAGCGCCCAAGAGACCCAGTACTTC.

As DNA, the CDR3 is TGTGCCAGCTCACCGGGACAGGGTGTCAACACCGGGGAGCTGTTTTTT. Amino acid sequence: CASSPGQGVNTGELFF. The chain is built from TRBV18 and TRBJ2-2; 9 bases are shared with TRBD1. The CDR3 loop spans 16 amino acids. CDR1 is KGHSH, CDR2 LQKENI, per germline. V lost 3 bases and J lost 2; bases outside the gene matches: 4.